The 4 T cell receptor beta chains reported below all come from one sample, sequenced in a study of cytomegalovirus exposure and HLA in healthy donors. Both 60 Vbeta primers and 13 Jbeta primers went into the PCR. The method was immunoSEQ multiplex PCR; TCRdb's version includes in-frame clones alone and lacks a portion of them. The data show about 140,000 clones, with around 9.7% seen just once and roughly 2% held by the top ten. What was sequenced was PBMCs. The origin of the receptors is a man aged 50 or older in good health and CMV-seronegative.

The chain uses TRBV10-2 and TRBJ2-5, with 7 positions matching TRBD1. CDR3 size: 14 residues. Germline V lookup: CDR1 WSHSY, CDR2 SAAADI. The V and J ends lost 2 bases and 3 bases, in that order; junction bases with no gene match: 3. The chain's CDR3 is CASSETGVKETQYF. The DNA for the CDR3 is TGCGCCAGCAGTGAGACAGGGGTTAAAGAGACCCAGTACTTC.

V and J are TRBV9 and TRBJ2-7; the D gene is possibly TRBD2 (6 bases). The CDR3 extends over 17 amino acids. V lost 4 bases, J lost 0 bases, and 20 bases lay in between. Germline loops: CDR1 SGDLS, CDR2 YYNGEE. The chain's CDR3 is CASSPPRNSGRSYEQYF. The DNA of the CDR3 is TGTGCCAGCAGCCCCCCTAGGAATAGCGGCCGCTCCTACGAGCAGTACTTC.

This clone was recorded a few times. The J gene is TRBJ1-2, the V gene TRBV18; tentative D call: TRBD1 (6 bases). The CDR3 covers 15 residues. Germline assignment: CDR1 KGHSH and CDR2 LQKENI. V was shortened by 4 bases and J by 3 bases, with 15 bases between the two germline ends. Here the CDR3 DNA reads TGTGCCAGCTCACTTATAAGACAGGCAGACTATGGCTACACCTTC. Its translation: CASSLIRQADYGYTF.

This clone was observed a handful of times. The chain joins TRBV7-3 to TRBJ2-6; 9 nucleotides match TRBD1. The CDR3 runs 18 residues. The J segment lost 1 base and the V segment lost 2 bases, leaving 6 bases of the junction unmatched. Germline CDR1 SGHTA, CDR2 FQGTGA. DNA of the CDR3: TGTGCCAGCAGCTTAGTCGGACAGGGGTTATCTGGGGCCAACGTCCTGACTTTC. It encodes CASSLVGQGLSGANVLTF.